The clone carrying this T cell receptor (beta chain) was seen many times. As yet, its antigen is unknown. Each cDNA molecule carried a unique molecular identifier. Each CDR3 protein is one row after TCRdb ran MiXCR on the 5' RACE reads. The repertoire holds about 33,000 distinct CDR3 sequences, with approximately 5% as singletons. The data were obtained in a study of early T cells in non-severe SARS-CoV-2 infection. The wider study: Alpha and beta chains were unpaired, from unsorted whole-blood bulk RNA.

CDR1 and CDR2 (germline): DFQATT, SNEGSKA (reference sequence). The CDR3 runs 15 residues. Losses at the gene ends were 3 bases for V and 2 bases for J; bases not matched to a gene: 4. Points from the study as a whole: VDJdb matches were skewed toward anti-spike CD8 T cell responses.

What was sequenced was whole blood. The chain joins TRBV20-1 to TRBJ2-6, with 7 bases matching TRBD1. The sequence derives from an adult who was a healthcare worker with PCR-confirmed SARS-CoV-2 infection or an uninfected control (not recorded which). In DNA, the CDR3 is TGCAGTGCTAGCTTTCAGGGGGCTGGGGCCAACGTCCTGACTTTC. Encoded protein: CSASFQGAGANVLTF.